This is a list of T cell receptor beta chains from one sample in a study of CD8+ T cells in alopecia areata. Profiling relied on immunoSEQ multiplex PCR, and the TCRdb table lists in-frame clones only, not all of them. The top ten hold roughly 5% of the sample, which has approximately 190,000 clones, roughly 50% seen once. The material sequenced was CD4+ T cells sorted from blood, taken at week 24, from a patient treated with tofacitinib. These receptors all come from a human donor with alopecia areata. The CDR3 runs from the conserved cysteine through the conserved F or W. Each record gives: V gene, clone size, CDR3 length, J gene, D gene, CDR3 protein, CDR3 DNA. D genes are given only for firm matches. Clone size, where shown, is once, few, many, or a class for clones that have expanded.

V: TRBV6-1; size: -; length: 13; J: TRBJ1-2; D: -; CDR3: CATQTRSLYGYTF; DNA: TGTGCCACCCAAACCCGCAGTCTCTATGGCTACACCTTC
V: TRBV29-1; size: -; length: 12; J: TRBJ1-1; D: -; CDR3: CSVQGQNTEAFF; DNA: TGCAGCGTGCAGGGCCAGAACACTGAAGCTTTCTTT
V: TRBV4-2; size: few; length: 15; J: TRBJ1-5; D: -; CDR3: CASSQGPDRPQPQHF; DNA: TGTGCCAGCAGCCAAGGTCCCGACAGACCTCAGCCCCAGCATTTT
V: TRBV4-2; size: -; length: 14; J: TRBJ2-7; D: -; CDR3: CASSQDWRDYEQYF; DNA: TGTGCCAGCAGCCAAGATTGGAGGGACTACGAGCAGTACTTC
V: TRBV6-1; size: -; length: 13; J: TRBJ1-2; D: -; CDR3: CASSENRAAGYTF; DNA: TGTGCCAGCAGTGAAAACAGGGCAGCCGGCTACACCTTC
V: TRBV5-4; size: -; length: 15; J: TRBJ2-7; D: TRBD1; CDR3: CASSITGGESHEQYF; DNA: TGTGCCAGCAGCATTACAGGGGGCGAGTCCCACGAGCAGTACTTC
V: TRBV2; size: -; length: 12; J: TRBJ2-5; D: -; CDR3: CASTSLRETQYF; DNA: TGTGCCAGCACCTCATTGCGGGAGACCCAGTACTTC
V: TRBV5-4; size: -; length: 15; J: TRBJ2-6; D: -; CDR3: CASSLRATGANVLTF; DNA: TGTGCCAGCAGCTTGAGGGCTACTGGGGCCAACGTCCTGACTTTC
V: TRBV9; size: -; length: 16; J: TRBJ1-1; D: -; CDR3: CASSVEAGVRNTEAFF; DNA: TGTGCCAGCAGCGTAGAGGCAGGGGTCAGGAACACTGAAGCTTTCTTT
V: TRBV15; size: -; length: 14; J: TRBJ1-4; D: -; CDR3: CATSRGAGVEKLFF; DNA: TGTGCCACCAGCAGAGGGGCAGGGGTCGAAAAACTGTTTTTT
V: TRBV7-3; size: -; length: 14; J: TRBJ2-3; D: -; CDR3: CASSLRPGGGTQYF; DNA: TGTGCCAGCAGCTTAAGGCCTGGGGGAGGTACGCAGTATTTT
V: TRBV30; size: -; length: 12; J: TRBJ1-2; D: -; CDR3: CAWSPRRYGYTF; DNA: TGTGCCTGGAGTCCCAGACGTTATGGCTACACCTTC
V: TRBV18; size: -; length: 13; J: TRBJ2-7; D: -; CDR3: CASSPSRTYEQYF; DNA: TGTGCCAGCTCACCAAGCAGGACCTACGAGCAGTACTTC
V: TRBV29-1; size: -; length: 15; J: TRBJ2-5; D: -; CDR3: CSVGGNRGNQETQYF; DNA: TGCAGCGTTGGGGGCAATCGGGGGAACCAAGAGACCCAGTACTTC
V: TRBV4-3; size: -; length: 15; J: TRBJ2-3; D: TRBD2; CDR3: CASSQVGGGPNTQYF; DNA: TGCGCCAGCAGCCAAGTCGGGGGAGGGCCGAATACGCAGTATTTT
V: TRBV2; size: few; length: 14; J: TRBJ2-5; D: TRBD2; CDR3: CASSVSGGAETQYF; DNA: TGTGCCAGCAGTGTCAGCGGGGGGGCTGAGACCCAGTACTTC
V: TRBV30; size: -; length: 11; J: TRBJ2-1; D: -; CDR3: CAWSGRNEQFF; DNA: TGTGCCTGGAGTGGGCGAAATGAGCAGTTCTTC
V: TRBV5-1; size: -; length: 15; J: TRBJ1-1; D: -; CDR3: CASSLSSLMNTEAFF; DNA: TGCGCCAGCAGTCTAAGCAGCCTAATGAACACTGAAGCTTTCTTT
V: TRBV5-6; size: -; length: 14; J: TRBJ1-2; D: TRBD1; CDR3: CASSVGQGDYGYTF; DNA: TGTGCCAGCAGCGTAGGACAGGGAGACTATGGCTACACCTTC
V: TRBV29-1; size: few; length: 16; J: TRBJ2-5; D: TRBD2; CDR3: CSVEEGSSGAGETQYF; DNA: TGCAGCGTTGAAGAAGGTTCTAGCGGGGCCGGAGAGACCCAGTACTTC
V: TRBV6-1; size: few; length: 15; J: TRBJ2-1; D: -; CDR3: CASRVEQGLNNEQFF; DNA: TGTGCCAGCAGGGTGGAACAGGGACTTAACAATGAGCAGTTCTTC
V: TRBV10-3; size: few; length: 16; J: TRBJ2-6; D: -; CDR3: CAINPGPSSGANVLTF; DNA: TGTGCCATCAATCCGGGACCCAGCTCTGGGGCCAACGTCCTGACTTTC
V: TRBV4-1; size: -; length: 13; J: TRBJ2-7; D: -; CDR3: CASSRSRGYEQYF; DNA: TGCGCCAGCAGCCGCTCGAGGGGCTACGAGCAGTACTTC
V: TRBV18; size: -; length: 16; J: TRBJ2-7; D: TRBD2; CDR3: CASSPPFSGRGNEQYF; DNA: TGTGCCAGCTCACCGCCGTTTAGCGGGAGGGGGAACGAGCAGTACTTC
V: TRBV5-1; size: -; length: 16; J: TRBJ2-1; D: -; CDR3: CASSLNSGVSYNEQFF; DNA: TGCGCCAGCAGCTTAAATAGCGGCGTTTCCTACAATGAGCAGTTCTTC
V: TRBV5-1; size: -; length: 16; J: TRBJ2-7; D: TRBD1; CDR3: CASSYIETGSSYEQYF; DNA: TGCGCCAGCAGCTACATCGAGACAGGGAGCTCCTACGAGCAGTACTTC
V: TRBV4-1; size: -; length: 16; J: TRBJ2-1; D: -; CDR3: CASSPRTIHAYNEQFF; DNA: TGCGCCAGCAGCCCAAGGACTATCCATGCCTACAATGAGCAGTTCTTC
V: TRBV7-9; size: -; length: 14; J: TRBJ1-2; D: TRBD1; CDR3: CASSRGQGHYGYTF; DNA: TGTGCCAGCAGCCGAGGACAGGGGCACTATGGCTACACCTTC
V: TRBV2; size: -; length: 14; J: TRBJ2-1; D: -; CDR3: CASSKNGIWNEQFF; DNA: TGTGCCAGCAGTAAAAACGGGATTTGGAATGAGCAGTTCTTC
V: TRBV29-1; size: once; length: 16; J: TRBJ2-1; D: TRBD2; CDR3: CSVRLAGGPTNNEQFF; DNA: TGCAGCGTTAGACTAGCGGGGGGGCCCACCAACAATGAGCAGTTCTTC
V: TRBV5-1; size: -; length: 16; J: TRBJ1-1; D: TRBD1; CDR3: CASSLTGGRISTEAFF; DNA: TGCGCCAGCAGCCTAACAGGGGGCAGGATTAGCACTGAAGCTTTCTTT
V: TRBV28; size: -; length: 15; J: TRBJ1-3; D: -; CDR3: CASREGVATGNTIYF; DNA: TGTGCCAGCAGGGAGGGTGTAGCTACCGGAAACACCATATATTTT
V: TRBV4-2; size: -; length: 12; J: TRBJ2-5; D: -; CDR3: CASSQGQETQYF; DNA: TGTGCCAGCAGCCAAGGGCAAGAGACCCAGTACTTC
V: TRBV2; size: few; length: 14; J: TRBJ1-1; D: TRBD1; CDR3: CASSWDSFNTEAFF; DNA: TGTGCCAGCAGTTGGGACAGTTTTAACACTGAAGCTTTCTTT
V: TRBV9; size: once; length: 15; J: TRBJ1-1; D: TRBD1; CDR3: CASSASRTGDTEAFF; DNA: TGTGCCAGCAGCGCCAGCCGGACAGGGGACACTGAAGCTTTCTTT
V: TRBV6-6; size: -; length: 13; J: TRBJ1-5; D: -; CDR3: CASSYRLDQPQHF; DNA: TGTGCCAGCAGTTACCGGTTGGATCAGCCCCAGCATTTT
V: TRBV19; size: -; length: 13; J: TRBJ1-5; D: -; CDR3: CASSIWRAQPQHF; DNA: TGTGCCAGTAGTATTTGGAGGGCTCAGCCCCAGCATTTT
V: TRBV7-7; size: few; length: 16; J: TRBJ2-3; D: TRBD2; CDR3: CASSLGSGGYTDTQYF; DNA: TGTGCCAGCAGCTTAGGGAGCGGGGGATACACAGATACGCAGTATTTT
V: TRBV29-1; size: -; length: 13; J: TRBJ1-2; D: TRBD1; CDR3: CSVETGADYGYTF; DNA: TGCAGCGTTGAGACAGGGGCTGACTATGGCTACACCTTC
V: TRBV5-4; size: -; length: 12; J: TRBJ1-2; D: -; CDR3: CASSLARDRYTF; DNA: TGTGCCAGCAGCTTGGCCAGGGACCGCTACACCTTC
V: TRBV6-5; size: -; length: 13; J: TRBJ2-3; D: TRBD2; CDR3: CASSPAGTDTQYF; DNA: TGTGCCAGCAGTCCAGCGGGAACAGATACGCAGTATTTT
V: TRBV30; size: few; length: 13; J: TRBJ2-1; D: TRBD2; CDR3: CAWSSGRGNEQFF; DNA: TGTGCCTGGAGTAGCGGGAGAGGGAATGAGCAGTTCTTC
V: TRBV10-3; size: -; length: 11; J: TRBJ1-5; D: -; CDR3: CAIALYQPQHF; DNA: TGTGCCATCGCACTTTATCAGCCCCAGCATTTT
V: TRBV4-1; size: -; length: 16; J: TRBJ1-2; D: TRBD1; CDR3: CASSQASQGINYGYTF; DNA: TGCGCCAGCAGCCAAGCATCACAGGGGATAAACTATGGCTACACCTTC
V: TRBV4-1; size: -; length: 16; J: TRBJ2-5; D: TRBD2; CDR3: CASSQDGTSGQETQYF; DNA: TGCGCCAGCAGCCAAGACGGGACTAGCGGCCAAGAGACCCAGTACTTC
V: TRBV5-4; size: -; length: 18; J: TRBJ2-1; D: -; CDR3: CASSSRQTVFASYNEQFF; DNA: TGTGCCAGCAGCTCCCGACAGACTGTGTTCGCGTCCTACAATGAGCAGTTCTTC
V: TRBV7-3; size: -; length: 11; J: TRBJ2-2; D: -; CDR3: CATPNTGELFF; DNA: TGTGCCACCCCGAACACCGGGGAGCTGTTTTTT
V: TRBV9; size: -; length: 18; J: TRBJ2-1; D: -; CDR3: CASSVVLGGTSSYNEQFF; DNA: TGTGCCAGCAGCGTAGTTTTAGGGGGAACGAGCTCCTACAATGAGCAGTTCTTC
V: TRBV29-1; size: -; length: 13; J: TRBJ1-2; D: TRBD1; CDR3: CSVTGTEDYGYTF; DNA: TGCAGCGTTACCGGGACAGAGGACTATGGCTACACCTTC
V: TRBV27; size: -; length: 15; J: TRBJ2-3; D: TRBD2; CDR3: CASLKREGWTDTQYF; DNA: TGTGCCAGCCTTAAGCGGGAGGGGTGGACAGATACGCAGTATTTT
V: TRBV5-1; size: few; length: 15; J: TRBJ2-2; D: TRBD1; CDR3: CASSPDRGGTGELFF; DNA: TGCGCCAGCAGCCCAGACAGGGGAGGAACCGGGGAGCTGTTTTTT
V: TRBV19; size: -; length: 12; J: TRBJ2-5; D: -; CDR3: CASSYRGETQYF; DNA: TGTGCCAGTAGTTACCGCGGGGAGACCCAGTACTTC
V: TRBV30; size: once; length: 15; J: TRBJ1-5; D: -; CDR3: CAWSAGRVSNQPQHF; DNA: TGTGCCTGGAGTGCCGGACGGGTCAGCAATCAGCCCCAGCATTTT
V: TRBV7-9; size: few; length: 13; J: TRBJ1-1; D: TRBD1; CDR3: CAGQGTGRTEAFF; DNA: TGTGCCGGCCAAGGGACAGGGCGGACTGAAGCTTTCTTT